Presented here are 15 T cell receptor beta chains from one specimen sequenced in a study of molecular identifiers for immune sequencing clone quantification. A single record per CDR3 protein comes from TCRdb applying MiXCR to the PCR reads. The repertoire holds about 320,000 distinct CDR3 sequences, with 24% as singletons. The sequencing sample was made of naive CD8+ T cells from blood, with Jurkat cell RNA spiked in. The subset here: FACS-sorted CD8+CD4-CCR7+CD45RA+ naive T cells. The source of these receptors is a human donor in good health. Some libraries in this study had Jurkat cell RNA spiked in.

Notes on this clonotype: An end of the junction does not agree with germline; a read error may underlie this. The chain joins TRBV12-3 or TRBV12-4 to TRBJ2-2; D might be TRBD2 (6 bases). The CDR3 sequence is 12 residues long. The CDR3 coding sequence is TGTACCAGCAGACTAGACACCGGGGAGCTGTTTTTT. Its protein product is CTSRLDTGELFF.

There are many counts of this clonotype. The CDR3 DNA follows: TGCGCCAGCAGCCAAGGGGCCATGGGGAGCTCCTACGAGCAGTACTTC. Its translation is CASSQGAMGSSYEQYF. The V and J genes are TRBV4-1 and TRBJ2-7; D might be TRBD2 (5 bases). The CDR3 totals 16 residues. Germline V gene data show CDR1 as MGHRA and CDR2 as YSYEKL. V gave up 1 base and J gave up 0 bases, with 13 bases separating them.

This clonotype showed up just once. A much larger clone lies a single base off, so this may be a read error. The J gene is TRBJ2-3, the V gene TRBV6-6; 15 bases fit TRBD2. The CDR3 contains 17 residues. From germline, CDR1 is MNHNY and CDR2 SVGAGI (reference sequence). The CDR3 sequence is CVSRGWTSGGAIDTQYF. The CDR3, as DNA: TGTGTCAGCAGGGGCTGGACTAGCGGGGGGGCAATAGATACGCAGTATTTT.

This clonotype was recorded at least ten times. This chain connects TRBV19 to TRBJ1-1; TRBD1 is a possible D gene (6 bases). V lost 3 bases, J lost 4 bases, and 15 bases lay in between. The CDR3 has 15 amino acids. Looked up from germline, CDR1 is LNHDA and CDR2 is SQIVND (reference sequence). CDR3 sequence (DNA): TGTGCCAGTAGTATTGGGTCCAGGGGCGGCACTGAAGCTTTCTTT. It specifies CASSIGSRGGTEAFF.

CDR3 in amino acids: CASSAGFQDTEAFF. The CDR3 DNA sequence: TGTGCCAGCAGCGCAGGGTTTCAGGACACTGAAGCTTTCTTT. This chain connects TRBV7-2 to TRBJ1-1; a possible D gene is TRBD1 (5 bases). CDR3 length: 14 amino acids. V was cut by 5 bases and J by 3 bases, with 13 bases left in between. Germline CDR1 reads SGHTA; CDR2 reads FQGNSA.

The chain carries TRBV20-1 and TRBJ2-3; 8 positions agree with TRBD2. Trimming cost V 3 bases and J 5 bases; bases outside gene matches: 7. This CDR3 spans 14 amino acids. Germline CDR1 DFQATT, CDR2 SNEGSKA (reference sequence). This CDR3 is CSARTSAPVDTQYF. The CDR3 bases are TGCAGTGCTAGGACTAGCGCCCCGGTAGATACGCAGTATTTT.

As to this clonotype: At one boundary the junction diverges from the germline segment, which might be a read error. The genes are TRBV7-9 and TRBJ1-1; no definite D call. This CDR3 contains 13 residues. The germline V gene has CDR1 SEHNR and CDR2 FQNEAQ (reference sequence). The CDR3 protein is CASSLVVEAEVFF. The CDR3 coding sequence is TGTGCCAGCAGCTTAGTAGTTGAGGCTGAAGTTTTCTTT.

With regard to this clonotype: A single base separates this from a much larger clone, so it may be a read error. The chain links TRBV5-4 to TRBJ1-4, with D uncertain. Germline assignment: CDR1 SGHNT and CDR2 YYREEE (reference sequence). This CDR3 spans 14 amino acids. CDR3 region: CASSQKWGEGKLIF. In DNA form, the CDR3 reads TGTGCCAGCAGCCAGAAATGGGGTGAAGGAAAACTGATTTTT.

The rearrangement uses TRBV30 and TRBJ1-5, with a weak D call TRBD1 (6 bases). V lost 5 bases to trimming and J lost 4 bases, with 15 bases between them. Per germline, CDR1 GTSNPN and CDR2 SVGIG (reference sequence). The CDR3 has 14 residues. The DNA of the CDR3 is TGTGCCTGGGGTGCTGGGCAGGGGAATCAGCCCCAGCATTTT. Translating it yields CAWGAGQGNQPQHF.

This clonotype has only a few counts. CDR3 amino acids: CASSSRDPSYNEQFF. The CDR3 region has the DNA TGCGCCAGCAGCTCCCGGGACCCCTCCTACAATGAGCAGTTCTTC. J is TRBJ2-1 and V is TRBV5-1; D tentatively fits TRBD1 or TRBD2 (5 bases each). The CDR3 spans 15 residues. Trimming took off 3 bases at V and 0 bases at J, with 10 bases between the two ends. Germline loops: CDR1 SGHRS, CDR2 YFSETQ.

CDR3 sequence (DNA): TGTGCCAGCAGTGAGGGAGATCCATACTATGGCTACACCTTC. Protein: CASSEGDPYYGYTF. V is TRBV6-2 or TRBV6-3 and J is TRBJ1-2; D ambiguous. Trimming took off 5 bases at V and 3 bases at J, with 13 bases between the two ends. This CDR3 is built from 14 residues. The V gene's germline CDR1 is MNHEY and CDR2 SVGEGT.

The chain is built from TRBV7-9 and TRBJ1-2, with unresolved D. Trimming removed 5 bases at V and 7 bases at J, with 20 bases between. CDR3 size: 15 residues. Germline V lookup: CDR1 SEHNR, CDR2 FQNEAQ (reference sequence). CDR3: CASSPGLEGGGGYTF. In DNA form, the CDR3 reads TGTGCCAGCAGCCCCGGACTGGAGGGTGGTGGTGGCTACACCTTC.

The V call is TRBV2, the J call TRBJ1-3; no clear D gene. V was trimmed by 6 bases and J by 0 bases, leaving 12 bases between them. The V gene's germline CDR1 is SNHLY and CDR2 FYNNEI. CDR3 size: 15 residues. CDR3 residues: CASSPPGNSGNTIYF. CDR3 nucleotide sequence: TGTGCCAGCAGCCCGCCAGGAAACTCTGGAAACACCATATATTTT.

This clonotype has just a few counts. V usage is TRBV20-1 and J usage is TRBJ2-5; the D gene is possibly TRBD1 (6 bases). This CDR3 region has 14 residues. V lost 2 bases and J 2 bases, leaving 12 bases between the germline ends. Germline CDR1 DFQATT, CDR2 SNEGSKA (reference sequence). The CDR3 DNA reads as TGCAGTGCTAGATCAAGGACAGTTCAAGAGACCCAGTACTTC. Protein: CSARSRTVQETQYF.

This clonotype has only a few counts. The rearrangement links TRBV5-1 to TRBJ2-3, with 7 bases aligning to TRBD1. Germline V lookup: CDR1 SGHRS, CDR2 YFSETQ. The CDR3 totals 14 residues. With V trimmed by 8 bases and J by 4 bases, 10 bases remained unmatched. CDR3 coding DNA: TGCGCCAGACCTCCGGGACAGTCTTCAGATACGCAGTATTTT. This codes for CARPPGQSSDTQYF.